A single T cell receptor (beta chain) is shown here with its context. Its antigen is still unknown. This specimen belongs to a study of T cells in tuberculosis. Overall study: In South Africa, adults with active tuberculosis were compared with IGRA-negative and latently infected IGRA-positive adolescents. Study-level results: Active tuberculosis cases were adults; controls were adolescents. Active tuberculosis patients had shorter CDR3-alpha; the beta difference was nonsignificant.

Trimming took 4 bases from V and 9 from J; bases not matched to a gene: 13. Germline V gene data show CDR1 as SGHNT and CDR2 as YYREEE (reference sequence). This CDR3 has 14 amino acids. Tuberculin skin test and IGRA determined adolescents' latent tuberculosis status at entry. The data were produced by immunoSEQ multiplex PCR, yet TCRdb's version contains in-frame clones alone and is incomplete. The sample has about 34,000 clones; 90% to 95% are singletons. This sequence was found in a donor aged 10-29 years with latent tuberculosis or without tuberculosis infection. V and J are TRBV5-4 and TRBJ2-7, with 7 nucleotides matching TRBD1. Sequencing was carried out using PBMCs. DNA for the CDR3: TGTGCCAGCAGCATTGGGACAGCGGCGAGGGTGCAGTACTTC. Translating gives CASSIGTAARVQYF. Together with reference TRBV5-4 and TRBJ2-7, the CDR3 gives the full variable domain: ETGVTQSPTHLIKTRGQQVTLRCSSQSGHNTVSWYQQALGQGPQFIFQYYREEENGRGNFPPRFSGLQFPNYSSELNVNALELDDSALYLCASSIGTAARVQYFGPGTRLTVT.